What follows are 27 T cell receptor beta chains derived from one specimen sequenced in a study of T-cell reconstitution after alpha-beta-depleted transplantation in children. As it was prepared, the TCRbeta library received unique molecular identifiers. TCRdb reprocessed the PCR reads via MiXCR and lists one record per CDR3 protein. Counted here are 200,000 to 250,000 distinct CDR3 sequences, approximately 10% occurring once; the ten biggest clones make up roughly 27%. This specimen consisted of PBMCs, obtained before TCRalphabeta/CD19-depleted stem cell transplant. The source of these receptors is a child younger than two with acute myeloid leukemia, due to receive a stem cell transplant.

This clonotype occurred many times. Written as DNA, the CDR3 is TGTGCCAGCAGTTACTCTCTGACCTCCTACGAGCAGTACTTC. Its protein is CASSYSLTSYEQYF. This chain uses TRBV6-2 or TRBV6-3 with TRBJ2-7; unclear D gene. V was clipped by 0 bases and J by 0 bases, with 6 bases between them. In germline, CDR1 is MNHEY, CDR2 SVGEGT. The CDR3 contains 14 residues.

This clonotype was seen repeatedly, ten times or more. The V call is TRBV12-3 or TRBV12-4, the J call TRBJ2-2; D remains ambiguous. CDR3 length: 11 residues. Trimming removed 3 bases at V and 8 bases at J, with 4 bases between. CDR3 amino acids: CASSFGGELFF. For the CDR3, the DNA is TGTGCCAGCAGTTTCGGGGGGGAGCTGTTTTTT.

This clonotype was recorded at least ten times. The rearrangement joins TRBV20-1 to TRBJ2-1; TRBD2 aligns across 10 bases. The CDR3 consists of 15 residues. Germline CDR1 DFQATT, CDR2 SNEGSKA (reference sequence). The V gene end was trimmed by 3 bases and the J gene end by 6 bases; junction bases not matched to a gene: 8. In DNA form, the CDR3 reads TGCAGTGCTAGGATACTAGCGGGAACCTTCAATGAGCAGTTCTTC. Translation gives CSARILAGTFNEQFF.

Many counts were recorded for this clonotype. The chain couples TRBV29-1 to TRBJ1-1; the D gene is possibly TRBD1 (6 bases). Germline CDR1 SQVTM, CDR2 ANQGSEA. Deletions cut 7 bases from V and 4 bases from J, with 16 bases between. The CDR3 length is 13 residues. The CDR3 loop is CSAGDTGGTEAFF. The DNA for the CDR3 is TGCAGCGCAGGGGATACGGGAGGCACTGAAGCTTTCTTT. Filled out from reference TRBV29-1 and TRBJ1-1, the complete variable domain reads SAVISQKPSRDICQRGTSLTIQCQVDSQVTMMFWYRQQPGQSLTLIATANQGSEATYESGFVIDKFPISRPNLTFSTLTVSNMSPEDSSIYLCSAGDTGGTEAFFGQGTRLTVV.

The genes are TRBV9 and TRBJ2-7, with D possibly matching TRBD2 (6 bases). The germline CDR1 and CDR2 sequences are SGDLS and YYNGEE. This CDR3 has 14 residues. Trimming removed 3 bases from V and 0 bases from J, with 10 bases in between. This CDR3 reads CASSGLGNSYEQYF. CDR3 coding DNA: TGTGCCAGCAGCGGACTAGGGAACTCCTACGAGCAGTACTTC.

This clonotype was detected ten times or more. The chain's CDR3 is CSARPGQGDYGYTF. CDR3 bases: TGCAGTGCTAGACCCGGACAGGGCGACTATGGCTACACCTTC. This chain links TRBV20-1 with TRBJ1-2, with 8 bases fitting TRBD1. The CDR3 is 14 amino acids. V shed 2 bases and J 3 bases; nucleotides not matched to a gene: 5. Germline V lookup: CDR1 DFQATT, CDR2 SNEGSKA (reference sequence).

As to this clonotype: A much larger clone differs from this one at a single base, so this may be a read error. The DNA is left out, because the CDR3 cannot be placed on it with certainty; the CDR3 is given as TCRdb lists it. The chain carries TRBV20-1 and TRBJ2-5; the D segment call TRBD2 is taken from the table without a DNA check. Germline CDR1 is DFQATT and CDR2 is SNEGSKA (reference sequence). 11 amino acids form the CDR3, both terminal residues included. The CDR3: CSAFGEGTQSF.

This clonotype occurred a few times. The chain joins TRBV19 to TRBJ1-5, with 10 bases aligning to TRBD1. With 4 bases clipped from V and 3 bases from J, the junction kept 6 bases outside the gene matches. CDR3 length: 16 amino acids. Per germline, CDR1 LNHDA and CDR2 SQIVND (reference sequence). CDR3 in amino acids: CASSTRDRGYNQPQHF. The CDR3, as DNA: TGTGCCAGTAGTACCAGGGACAGGGGCTACAATCAGCCCCAGCATTTT.

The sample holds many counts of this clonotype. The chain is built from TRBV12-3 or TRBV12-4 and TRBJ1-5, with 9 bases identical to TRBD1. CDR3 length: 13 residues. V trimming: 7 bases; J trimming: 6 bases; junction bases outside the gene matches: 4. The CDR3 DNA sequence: TGTGCCAGCAACCCACAGGGGGCTCAGCCCCAGCATTTT. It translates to CASNPQGAQPQHF.

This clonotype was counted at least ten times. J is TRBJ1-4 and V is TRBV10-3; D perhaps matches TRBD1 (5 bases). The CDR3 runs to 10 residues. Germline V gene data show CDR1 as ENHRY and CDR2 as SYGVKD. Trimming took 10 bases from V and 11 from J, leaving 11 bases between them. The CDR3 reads CASLRGKLFF. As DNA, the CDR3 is TGTGCCAGCCTCCGGGGGAAACTGTTTTTT.

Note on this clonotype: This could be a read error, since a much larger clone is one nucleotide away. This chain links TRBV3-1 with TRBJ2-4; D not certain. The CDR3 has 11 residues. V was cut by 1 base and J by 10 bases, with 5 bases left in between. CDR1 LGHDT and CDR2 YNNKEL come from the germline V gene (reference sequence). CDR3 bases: TGTGCCAGCAGCCAAGTATCTATTCAGTACTTC. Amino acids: CASSQVSIQYF.

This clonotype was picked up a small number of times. The CDR3 coding sequence is TGTGCCAGCGGGGTCCCCGACCTGAACACTGAAGCTTTCTTT. This translates into CASGVPDLNTEAFF. J is TRBJ1-1 and V is TRBV11-3; no reliable D call. The CDR3 covers 14 residues. V was shortened by 8 bases and J by 0 bases, with 13 bases between the two germline ends. Germline V gene data show CDR1 as SGHNT and CDR2 as YENEEA.

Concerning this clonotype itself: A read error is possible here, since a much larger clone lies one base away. CDR3 loop: CSTEERGTQYF. CDR3 nucleotide sequence: TGCAGTACTGAAGAACGTGGGACCCAGTACTTC. The chain employs TRBV20-1 and TRBJ2-5, with D unclear. Looked up from germline, CDR1 is DFQATT and CDR2 is SNEGSKA (reference sequence). Trimming cost V 8 bases and J 7 bases, with 14 bases left between them. The CDR3 consists of 11 residues.

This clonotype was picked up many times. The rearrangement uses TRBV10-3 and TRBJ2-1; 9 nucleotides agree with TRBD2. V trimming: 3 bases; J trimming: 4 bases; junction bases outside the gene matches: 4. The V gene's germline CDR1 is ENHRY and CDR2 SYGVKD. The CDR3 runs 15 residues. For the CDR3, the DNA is TGTGCCATCAGTGACCTAGCGGGGCCTTACAATGAGCAGTTCTTC. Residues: CAISDLAGPYNEQFF.

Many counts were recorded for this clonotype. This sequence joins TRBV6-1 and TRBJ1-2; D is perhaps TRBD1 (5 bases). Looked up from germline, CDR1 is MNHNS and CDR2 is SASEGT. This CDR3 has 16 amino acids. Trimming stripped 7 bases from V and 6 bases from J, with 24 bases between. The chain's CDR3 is CASTLRGSPNNNGYTF. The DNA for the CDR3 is TGTGCCAGCACCTTAAGGGGATCCCCCAACAACAATGGCTACACCTTC.

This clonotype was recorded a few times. As DNA, the CDR3 is TGTGCCAGCAGTGTTAGGATCAATCAGCCCCAGCATTTT. Translated, it gives CASSVRINQPQHF. The chain recombines TRBV2 with TRBJ1-5, with D hard to call. Trimming left V 4 bases short and J 3 bases short, with 7 bases between. Germline V gene sequence: CDR1 SNHLY, CDR2 FYNNEI. This CDR3 contains 13 residues.

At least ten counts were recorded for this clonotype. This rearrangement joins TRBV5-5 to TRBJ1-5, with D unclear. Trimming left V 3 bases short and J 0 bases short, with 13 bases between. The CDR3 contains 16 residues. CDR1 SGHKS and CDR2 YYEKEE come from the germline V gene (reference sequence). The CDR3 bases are TGTGCCAGCAGCTGGAGGTTGGAACCTAGCAATCAGCCCCAGCATTTT. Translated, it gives CASSWRLEPSNQPQHF.

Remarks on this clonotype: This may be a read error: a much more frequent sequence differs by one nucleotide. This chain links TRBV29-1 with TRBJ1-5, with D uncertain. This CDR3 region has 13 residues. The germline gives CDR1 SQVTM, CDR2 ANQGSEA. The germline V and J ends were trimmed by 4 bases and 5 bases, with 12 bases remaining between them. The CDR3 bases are TGCAGCGTTGCGGTGGCAGAGCATCAGCCCCAGCATTTT. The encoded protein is CSVAVAEHQPQHF.

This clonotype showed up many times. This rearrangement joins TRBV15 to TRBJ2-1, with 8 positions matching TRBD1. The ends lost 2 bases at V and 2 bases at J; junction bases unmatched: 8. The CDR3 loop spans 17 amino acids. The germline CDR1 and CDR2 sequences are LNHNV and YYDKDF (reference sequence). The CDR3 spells CATSRFTGTGPYNEQFF. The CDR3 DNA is TGTGCCACCAGCAGATTCACCGGGACAGGCCCCTACAATGAGCAGTTCTTC.

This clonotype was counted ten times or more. The CDR3 reads CASSTDRGLIDGYTF. CDR3 nucleotides: TGTGCCAGCTCAACAGACAGGGGGCTGATAGATGGCTACACCTTC. The chain has TRBV18 and TRBJ1-2; TRBD1 matches 10 bases. The junction had 9 bases not matched to a gene; V was cut back by 5 bases and J by 6 bases. The germline V gene has CDR1 KGHSH and CDR2 LQKENI. The CDR3 spans 15 residues.

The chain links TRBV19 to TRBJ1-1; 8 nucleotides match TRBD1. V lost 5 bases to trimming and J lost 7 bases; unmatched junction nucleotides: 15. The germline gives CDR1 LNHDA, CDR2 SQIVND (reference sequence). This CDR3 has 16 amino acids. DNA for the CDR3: TGTGCCAGTAGTCCCCGGGACAGGATCGACCGGGGTGAAGCTTTCTTT. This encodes CASSPRDRIDRGEAFF.

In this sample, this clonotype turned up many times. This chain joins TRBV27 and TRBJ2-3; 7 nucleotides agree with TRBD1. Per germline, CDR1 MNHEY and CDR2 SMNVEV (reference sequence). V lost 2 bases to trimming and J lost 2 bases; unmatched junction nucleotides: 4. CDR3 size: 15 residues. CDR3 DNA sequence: TGTGCCAGCAGTTTAGTGACAGGGTACACAGATACGCAGTATTTT. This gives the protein CASSLVTGYTDTQYF.

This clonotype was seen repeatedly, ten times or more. CDR3: CASSQGRLLLGDYNEQFF. The CDR3 nucleotides are TGTGCCAGCAGCCAAGGGCGTTTACTTCTGGGGGATTACAATGAGCAGTTCTTC. V is TRBV3-1 and J is TRBJ2-1; D may match TRBD1 or TRBD2 (5 bases each). Between the trimmed V and J ends, which lost 1 base and 4 bases, there was a span of 20 bases. The germline gives CDR1 LGHDT, CDR2 YNNKEL (reference sequence). The CDR3 runs to 18 residues.

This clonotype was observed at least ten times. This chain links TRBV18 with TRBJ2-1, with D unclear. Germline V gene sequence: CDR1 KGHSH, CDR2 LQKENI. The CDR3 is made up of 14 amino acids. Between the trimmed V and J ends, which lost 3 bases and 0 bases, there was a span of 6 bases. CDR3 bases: TGTGCCAGCTCACCGGGCCCCTCCTACAATGAGCAGTTCTTC. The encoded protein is CASSPGPSYNEQFF.

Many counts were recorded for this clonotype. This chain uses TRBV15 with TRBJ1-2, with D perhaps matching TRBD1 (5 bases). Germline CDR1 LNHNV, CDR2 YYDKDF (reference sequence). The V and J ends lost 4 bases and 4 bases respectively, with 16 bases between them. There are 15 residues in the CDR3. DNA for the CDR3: TGTGCCACCAGCACACAGCCAGGGAAGGTCTATGGCTACACCTTC. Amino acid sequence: CATSTQPGKVYGYTF.

The chain's CDR3 is CSASPPPGSRPYEQYF. CDR3 in DNA: TGCAGTGCTAGTCCCCCCCCGGGATCTAGACCCTACGAGCAGTACTTC. The chain is built from TRBV20-1 and TRBJ2-7, with a weak D call TRBD2 (5 bases). Trimming cost V 3 bases and J 2 bases, with 20 bases left between them. Germline loops: CDR1 DFQATT, CDR2 SNEGSKA (reference sequence). This CDR3 has 16 amino acids.

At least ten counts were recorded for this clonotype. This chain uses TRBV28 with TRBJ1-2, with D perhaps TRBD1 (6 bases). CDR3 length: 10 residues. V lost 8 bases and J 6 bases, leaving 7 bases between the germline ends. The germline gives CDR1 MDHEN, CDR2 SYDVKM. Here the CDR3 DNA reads TGTGCCAGCGGGACAAATGGCTACACCTTC. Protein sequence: CASGTNGYTF.